This is a list of T cell receptor beta chains from one sample in a study of blood T cell repertoires in COVID-19. Repertoires were generated with immunoSEQ multiplex PCR, while TCRdb's copy carries only in-frame clones and drops some. The sample has around 260,000 clones, around four fifths seen once; the top ten hold about 4.9%. Sequencing was done on a sample of peripheral blood. These receptors were taken from a man aged 55 to 69 who had recovered from COVID-19. CDR3s include the opening cysteine and the closing phenylalanine or tryptophan. Fields, in order: CDR3 length, J gene, D gene, clone size, V gene, CDR3 protein, CDR3 DNA. The D gene is left open where the match is weak. The size entry is marked missing in some rows and otherwise reads once, few, many or a size class.

cdr3_length: 17
j_call: TRBJ2-5
d_call: TRBD2
clone_size: -
v_call: TRBV2
cdr3_aa: CASRPGILAGGQETQYF
cdr3_nt: TGTGCCAGCAGGCCGGGGATACTAGCGGGAGGCCAAGAGACCCAGTACTTC

cdr3_length: 15
j_call: TRBJ2-7
d_call: TRBD2
clone_size: -
v_call: TRBV5-4
cdr3_aa: CASSSPSGGLSEQYF
cdr3_nt: TGTGCCAGCAGCTCCCCTAGCGGAGGGCTTTCCGAGCAGTACTTC

cdr3_length: 13
j_call: TRBJ1-1
d_call: -
clone_size: -
v_call: TRBV19
cdr3_aa: CASSIRGEDEAFF
cdr3_nt: TGTGCCAGTAGTATACGAGGGGAGGACGAAGCTTTCTTT

cdr3_length: 15
j_call: TRBJ1-2
d_call: TRBD1
clone_size: -
v_call: TRBV9
cdr3_aa: CASSVAGQGARGYTF
cdr3_nt: TGTGCCAGCAGCGTAGCTGGGCAGGGGGCAAGAGGCTACACCTTC

cdr3_length: 16
j_call: TRBJ1-4
d_call: -
clone_size: -
v_call: TRBV5-1
cdr3_aa: CASSSHHRATNEKLFF
cdr3_nt: TGCGCCAGCAGCTCGCACCACAGGGCAACTAATGAAAAACTGTTTTTT

cdr3_length: 14
j_call: TRBJ2-7
d_call: TRBD2
clone_size: -
v_call: TRBV27
cdr3_aa: CASSLGTSAYEQYF
cdr3_nt: TGTGCCAGCAGTTTGGGGACTAGCGCGTACGAGCAGTACTTC

cdr3_length: 15
j_call: TRBJ2-1
d_call: -
clone_size: -
v_call: TRBV6-7
cdr3_aa: CASSPRPLSANEQFF
cdr3_nt: TGTGCCAGCAGTCCCCGTCCCCTTAGCGCCAATGAGCAGTTCTTC

cdr3_length: 12
j_call: TRBJ2-5
d_call: TRBD1
clone_size: -
v_call: TRBV29-1
cdr3_aa: CSVVTGGETQYF
cdr3_nt: TGCAGCGTTGTGACAGGGGGCGAGACCCAGTACTTC

cdr3_length: 17
j_call: TRBJ2-1
d_call: -
clone_size: -
v_call: TRBV10-3
cdr3_aa: CAISERGGARADNEQFF
cdr3_nt: TGTGCCATCAGTGAAAGGGGCGGGGCGAGGGCCGACAATGAGCAGTTCTTC

cdr3_length: 12
j_call: TRBJ2-7
d_call: TRBD1
clone_size: -
v_call: TRBV7-2
cdr3_aa: CASSLGTVEQYF
cdr3_nt: TGTGCCAGCAGCCTCGGGACAGTCGAGCAGTACTTC

cdr3_length: 15
j_call: TRBJ2-1
d_call: TRBD1
clone_size: -
v_call: TRBV10-3
cdr3_aa: CAISSGQGPYNEQFF
cdr3_nt: TGTGCCATCAGCTCAGGACAGGGGCCCTACAATGAGCAGTTCTTC

cdr3_length: 15
j_call: TRBJ2-3
d_call: TRBD2
clone_size: -
v_call: TRBV10-2
cdr3_aa: CASSESSGSTDTQYF
cdr3_nt: TGCGCCAGCAGTGAGTCTAGCGGGAGCACAGATACGCAGTATTTT

cdr3_length: 12
j_call: TRBJ2-7
d_call: -
clone_size: -
v_call: TRBV7-9
cdr3_aa: CASSSGVYEQYF
cdr3_nt: TGTGCCAGCAGCTCAGGGGTCTACGAGCAGTACTTC

cdr3_length: 13
j_call: TRBJ1-1
d_call: TRBD1
clone_size: -
v_call: TRBV6-5
cdr3_aa: CASRPTGKIATFF
cdr3_nt: TGTGCCAGCAGGCCGACAGGGAAGATTGCGACTTTCTTT

cdr3_length: 15
j_call: TRBJ1-2
d_call: -
clone_size: once
v_call: TRBV6-1
cdr3_aa: CASSEGIGVPSSYTF
cdr3_nt: TGTGCCAGCAGTGAAGGGATCGGGGTCCCTTCCAGCTACACCTTC

cdr3_length: 16
j_call: TRBJ2-3
d_call: -
clone_size: -
v_call: TRBV6-5
cdr3_aa: CASSYSGRTSTDTQYF
cdr3_nt: TGTGCCAGCAGTTACTCGGGCCGGACTAGCACAGATACGCAGTATTTT

cdr3_length: 16
j_call: TRBJ2-1
d_call: -
clone_size: -
v_call: TRBV14
cdr3_aa: CASSPYPGATNNEQFF
cdr3_nt: TGTGCCAGCAGCCCGTACCCGGGTGCCACAAACAATGAGCAGTTCTTC

cdr3_length: 15
j_call: TRBJ2-3
d_call: TRBD2
clone_size: once
v_call: TRBV7-6
cdr3_aa: CASSSGGLAPDTQYF
cdr3_nt: TGTGCCAGCAGCTCAGGGGGACTAGCGCCAGATACGCAGTATTTT

cdr3_length: 15
j_call: TRBJ2-1
d_call: -
clone_size: -
v_call: TRBV4-1
cdr3_aa: CASSRSPGVYNEQFF
cdr3_nt: TGCGCCAGCAGCCGCTCACCGGGGGTTTACAATGAGCAGTTCTTC

cdr3_length: 13
j_call: TRBJ1-1
d_call: TRBD1
clone_size: -
v_call: TRBV12-3/TRBV12-4
cdr3_aa: CASRRQGNTEAFF
cdr3_nt: TGTGCCAGCAGGCGACAGGGGAACACTGAAGCTTTCTTT

cdr3_length: 16
j_call: TRBJ2-7
d_call: TRBD1
clone_size: -
v_call: TRBV6-5
cdr3_aa: CASSYPPGQGAGEQYF
cdr3_nt: TGTGCCAGCAGTTACCCTCCGGGACAGGGGGCTGGGGAGCAGTACTTC

cdr3_length: 13
j_call: TRBJ2-7
d_call: TRBD2
clone_size: once
v_call: TRBV5-5
cdr3_aa: CASSSSGVYEQYF
cdr3_nt: TGTGCCAGCAGCTCTAGCGGGGTGTACGAGCAGTACTTC

cdr3_length: 14
j_call: TRBJ1-3
d_call: TRBD1
clone_size: few
v_call: TRBV13
cdr3_aa: CASSGTGRRNTIYF
cdr3_nt: TGTGCCAGCAGCGGGACAGGGAGAAGAAACACCATATATTTT

cdr3_length: 15
j_call: TRBJ2-1
d_call: TRBD1
clone_size: -
v_call: TRBV15
cdr3_aa: CATSPRQGNYNEQFF
cdr3_nt: TGTGCCACCAGCCCACGACAGGGAAACTACAATGAGCAGTTCTTC

cdr3_length: 15
j_call: TRBJ2-2
d_call: TRBD2
clone_size: -
v_call: TRBV9
cdr3_aa: CASSAGLAGSRELFF
cdr3_nt: TGTGCCAGCAGCGCGGGACTAGCGGGTAGTCGGGAGCTGTTTTTT

cdr3_length: 11
j_call: TRBJ2-1
d_call: -
clone_size: -
v_call: TRBV18
cdr3_aa: CASSPAGEQFF
cdr3_nt: TGTGCCAGCTCACCCGCGGGTGAGCAGTTCTTC

cdr3_length: 12
j_call: TRBJ2-5
d_call: -
clone_size: -
v_call: TRBV14
cdr3_aa: CASSQSVETQYF
cdr3_nt: TGTGCCAGCAGCCAATCAGTCGAGACCCAGTACTTC

cdr3_length: 20
j_call: TRBJ2-2
d_call: TRBD2
clone_size: -
v_call: TRBV30
cdr3_aa: CAWSVRRGLAGERRTGELFF
cdr3_nt: TGTGCCTGGAGTGTACGACGGGGGCTAGCGGGAGAAAGGAGGACCGGGGAGCTGTTTTTT

cdr3_length: 17
j_call: TRBJ2-3
d_call: TRBD2
clone_size: -
v_call: TRBV3-1/TRBV3-2
cdr3_aa: CASSQEGRAIPPDTQYF
cdr3_nt: TGTGCCAGCAGCCAGGAGGGGAGGGCCATCCCCCCAGATACGCAGTATTTT

cdr3_length: 15
j_call: TRBJ1-1
d_call: -
clone_size: -
v_call: TRBV28
cdr3_aa: CASSPGRGYSTEAFF
cdr3_nt: TGTGCCAGCAGCCCGGGTCGAGGGTATAGCACTGAAGCTTTCTTT

cdr3_length: 15
j_call: TRBJ2-3
d_call: TRBD1
clone_size: -
v_call: TRBV19
cdr3_aa: CASSIGTGSTDTQYF
cdr3_nt: TGTGCCAGTAGTATAGGGACAGGGTCCACAGATACGCAGTATTTT

cdr3_length: 15
j_call: TRBJ2-7
d_call: -
clone_size: -
v_call: TRBV3-1/TRBV3-2
cdr3_aa: CASRERCRPKNEQYF
cdr3_nt: TGTGCCAGCAGAGAGCGCTGCCGACCGAAGAACGAGCAGTACTTC

cdr3_length: 14
j_call: TRBJ2-3
d_call: -
clone_size: -
v_call: TRBV7-9
cdr3_aa: CASSLGPGADTQYF
cdr3_nt: TGTGCCAGCAGCTTAGGCCCAGGGGCAGATACGCAGTATTTT

cdr3_length: 14
j_call: TRBJ1-2
d_call: -
clone_size: many
v_call: TRBV30
cdr3_aa: CAWRAMTRVYGYTF
cdr3_nt: TGTGCCTGGAGGGCAATGACCAGGGTTTATGGCTACACCTTC

cdr3_length: 13
j_call: TRBJ1-1
d_call: TRBD1
clone_size: -
v_call: TRBV12-5
cdr3_aa: CASGPDRADEAFF
cdr3_nt: TGTGCTAGTGGGCCTGACAGGGCGGATGAAGCTTTCTTT

cdr3_length: 14
j_call: TRBJ1-5
d_call: -
clone_size: few
v_call: TRBV5-1
cdr3_aa: CASSLSGADQPQHF
cdr3_nt: TGCGCCAGCAGCTTGTCAGGGGCAGATCAGCCCCAGCATTTT

cdr3_length: 14
j_call: TRBJ1-3
d_call: -
clone_size: -
v_call: TRBV5-4
cdr3_aa: CASSITPWGNTIYF
cdr3_nt: TGTGCCAGCAGCATCACTCCTTGGGGAAACACCATATATTTT

cdr3_length: 16
j_call: TRBJ2-1
d_call: TRBD2
clone_size: few
v_call: TRBV3-1/TRBV3-2
cdr3_aa: CASSQDTGLANNEQFF
cdr3_nt: TGTGCCAGCAGCCAAGATACGGGACTAGCGAACAATGAGCAGTTCTTC

cdr3_length: 14
j_call: TRBJ1-2
d_call: -
clone_size: -
v_call: TRBV6-2/TRBV6-3
cdr3_aa: CASSTVGGNYGYTF
cdr3_nt: TGTGCCAGCAGTACTGTCGGAGGTAACTATGGCTACACCTTC

cdr3_length: 15
j_call: TRBJ2-7
d_call: TRBD1
clone_size: few
v_call: TRBV7-9
cdr3_aa: CASSSQGQGAVEQYF
cdr3_nt: TGTGCCAGCAGCTCCCAGGGACAGGGGGCTGTTGAGCAGTACTTC

cdr3_length: 16
j_call: TRBJ2-7
d_call: TRBD1
clone_size: few
v_call: TRBV7-6
cdr3_aa: CASSLATGTGSYEQYF
cdr3_nt: TGTGCCAGCAGCTTAGCCACCGGGACAGGGTCATACGAGCAGTACTTC